The TCR beta chain described here comes from a study of tumour-infiltrating T cells in Burkitt lymphoma. Background on the study: Patients covered every epidemiological subtype of Burkitt lymphoma. Survival, overall and progression-free, tracked with productive clonality.

Study-level findings and limits: Many Burkitt lymphoma patients shared several public clonotypes.

V was clipped by 5 bases and J by 6 bases; unmatched bases: 12. CDR1 and CDR2 (germline): SGHAT, FQNNGV. This CDR3 comprises 16 residues. Points on this clone: The antigen is not known.

TCRdb keeps only in-frame clones here, not all; method: immunoSEQ multiplex PCR. The sample contains 43,000 or so clones, less than 35% of which appear only once. The rearrangement links TRBV11-2 to TRBJ2-4, with 8 bases identical to TRBD1. Material: tumor tissue. The sequence was collected from a human donor with Burkitt lymphoma. The CDR3 here is CASSQTDRDYRNIQYF. The CDR3 DNA sequence: TGTGCCAGCAGCCAGACGGACAGGGATTATAGAAACATTCAGTACTTC.